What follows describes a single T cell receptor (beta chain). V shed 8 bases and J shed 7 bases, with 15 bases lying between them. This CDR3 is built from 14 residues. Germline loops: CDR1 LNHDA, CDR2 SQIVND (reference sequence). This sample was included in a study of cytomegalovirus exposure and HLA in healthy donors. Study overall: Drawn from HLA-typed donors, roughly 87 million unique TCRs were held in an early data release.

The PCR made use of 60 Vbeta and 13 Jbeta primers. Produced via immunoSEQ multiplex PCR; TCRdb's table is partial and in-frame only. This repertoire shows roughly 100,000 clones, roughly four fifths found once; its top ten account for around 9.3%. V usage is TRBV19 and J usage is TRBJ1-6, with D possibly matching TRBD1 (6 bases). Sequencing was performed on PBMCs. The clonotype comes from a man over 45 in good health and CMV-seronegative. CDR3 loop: CASRAGTPNSPLHF. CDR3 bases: TGTGCCAGTCGCGCCGGGACACCGAATTCACCCCTCCACTTT.